This TCR beta chain was retrieved from a study of beta chain features in type 1 diabetes. Study-wide results and caveats: Still unanswered here is whether HLA type influences TCRB rearrangement. Within patients, naive, central memory and Treg TCRB repertoires seemed more similar than within healthy donors.

As every portion of the isolated RNA was reverse transcribed, the sequencing read expressed TCRB transcripts. Repertoires were generated with immunoSEQ multiplex PCR, while TCRdb's copy carries only in-frame clones and drops some. The sample shows about 180,000 clones, around an eighth of them seen only once. Germline loops: CDR1 SGHDT, CDR2 YYEEEE. With 4 bases clipped from V and 3 bases from J, the junction kept 11 bases outside the gene matches. This CDR3 has 16 residues. To note about this clone: No antigen is known for it.

V usage is TRBV5-6 and J usage is TRBJ2-7; 9 nucleotides line up with TRBD1. The sample consisted of central memory CD4+ T cells from blood. The origin of this receptor is a woman younger than 30 in good health. For the CDR3, the DNA is TGTGCCAGCAGCCCTGTGGGGACAGGGAATATCTACGAGCAGTACTTC. This codes for CASSPVGTGNIYEQYF.